Listed below are T cell receptor beta chains from one sample, sequenced in a study of T-cell memory formation after mild COVID-19. One entry per CDR3 protein results from TCRdb running MiXCR on the 5' RACE reads. Of about 560,000 distinct CDR3 sequences in the sample, 15% to 20% were seen once. The sequenced material came from PBMCs or a T cell subset sorted from them (not recorded which). Receptors originate from an adult woman who had mild COVID-19 (a few samples of this study predate the infection). Cell type and time point are not known. Both conserved end residues are part of each CDR3. Fields, in order: clone size, V gene, J gene, D gene, CDR3 protein, CDR3 DNA. A D gene is named only where the DNA matches it firmly. Only some rows state a clone size, as once, few, many or a class for expanded clones.

size: few; V: TRBV30; J: TRBJ2-7; D: -; CDR3: CAWSVRDEQYF; DNA: TGTGCCTGGAGTGTACGGGACGAGCAGTACTTC
size: -; V: TRBV4-2; J: TRBJ2-1; D: -; CDR3: CASSQDRLARTPYNEQFF; DNA: TGTGCCAGCAGCCAAGATCGGCTAGCAAGAACCCCCTACAATGAGCAGTTCTTC
size: few; V: TRBV2; J: TRBJ2-7; D: -; CDR3: CASKIEYEQYF; DNA: TGTGCCAGCAAAATAGAGTACGAGCAGTACTTC
size: -; V: TRBV29-1; J: TRBJ1-1; D: -; CDR3: CSVKSQNTEAFF; DNA: TGCAGCGTTAAGTCACAGAACACTGAAGCTTTCTTT
size: -; V: TRBV2; J: TRBJ1-1; D: -; CDR3: CASRAFENRNTEAFF; DNA: TGTGCCAGCAGAGCCTTTGAGAATAGGAACACTGAAGCTTTCTTT
size: many; V: TRBV5-4; J: TRBJ2-7; D: TRBD1; CDR3: CASSTPGTGTYEQYF; DNA: TGTGCCAGCAGTACCCCCGGGACAGGGACCTACGAGCAGTACTTC
size: -; V: TRBV30; J: TRBJ2-2; D: -; CDR3: CAWKGVRGRTGELFF; DNA: TGTGCCTGGAAGGGAGTCCGGGGGCGCACCGGGGAGCTGTTTTTT
size: few; V: TRBV15; J: TRBJ2-2; D: -; CDR3: CATSRGTATRAFRAGELFF; DNA: TGTGCCACCAGCAGAGGCACCGCCACCCGGGCCTTTCGAGCGGGGGAGCTGTTTTTT
size: -; V: TRBV4-1; J: TRBJ1-1; D: -; CDR3: CASSRSDVNTEAFF; DNA: TGCGCCAGCAGCCGATCGGACGTGAACACTGAAGCTTTCTTT
size: few; V: TRBV7-9; J: TRBJ2-1; D: TRBD1; CDR3: CASSFLPGQEQFF; DNA: TGTGCCAGCAGCTTCCTGCCGGGACAGGAACAGTTCTTC
size: few; V: TRBV7-6; J: TRBJ2-1; D: TRBD2; CDR3: CASSFEAGKGLYEQFF; DNA: TGTGCCAGCAGCTTTGAAGCGGGGAAGGGGTTGTATGAGCAGTTCTTC
size: -; V: TRBV12-3/TRBV12-4; J: TRBJ2-3; D: -; CDR3: CASSPGASRADTQYF; DNA: TGTGCCAGCAGCCCCGGAGCTAGCCGAGCAGATACGCAGTATTTT
size: few; V: TRBV14; J: TRBJ2-2; D: -; CDR3: CASSQLLGVGELFF; DNA: TGTGCCAGCAGCCAATTGTTGGGAGTGGGGGAGCTGTTTTTT
size: many; V: TRBV5-1; J: TRBJ2-2; D: TRBD2; CDR3: CASSTSGNTGELFF; DNA: TGCGCCAGCAGCACTAGCGGGAACACCGGGGAGCTGTTTTTT
size: once; V: TRBV24-1; J: TRBJ2-7; D: -; CDR3: CATSGLEISYGQYF; DNA: TGTGCCACCAGTGGTCTCGAAATATCCTACGGGCAGTACTTC
size: few; V: TRBV7-9; J: TRBJ1-2; D: -; CDR3: CASSPSRGGVTNYGYTF; DNA: TGTGCCAGCAGCCCCTCAAGGGGAGGGGTGACAAACTATGGCTACACCTTC
size: -; V: TRBV20-1; J: TRBJ2-3; D: -; CDR3: CSARDIGTDTQYF; DNA: TGCAGTGCTAGAGATATCGGGACAGATACGCAGTATTTT
size: -; V: TRBV27; J: TRBJ2-7; D: -; CDR3: CASSTWDPGQSGYEQYF; DNA: TGTGCCAGCAGCACCTGGGATCCGGGACAAAGTGGGTACGAGCAGTACTTC
size: few; V: TRBV10-3; J: TRBJ1-1; D: -; CDR3: CAIAREAMNTEAFF; DNA: TGTGCCATCGCCCGGGAGGCTATGAACACTGAAGCTTTCTTT
size: -; V: TRBV25-1; J: TRBJ2-1; D: -; CDR3: CASSEDGTYNEQFF; DNA: TGTGCCAGCAGTGAGGACGGGACCTACAATGAGCAGTTCTTC
size: -; V: TRBV4-1; J: TRBJ2-5; D: -; CDR3: CASSQVQGGQETQYF; DNA: TGCGCCAGCAGCCAAGTGCAGGGGGGTCAAGAGACCCAGTACTTC
size: -; V: TRBV27; J: TRBJ2-7; D: -; CDR3: CASRRSPYEQYF; DNA: TGTGCCAGCAGACGAAGCCCCTACGAGCAGTACTTC
size: many; V: TRBV29-1; J: TRBJ1-2; D: -; CDR3: CSVEKNYGYTF; DNA: TGCAGCGTTGAGAAGAACTATGGCTACACCTTC
size: few; V: TRBV7-2; J: TRBJ2-3; D: TRBD2; CDR3: CASSFSAGTSGRSDTQYF; DNA: TGTGCCAGCAGCTTCAGTGCGGGGACTAGCGGGAGATCAGATACGCAGTATTTT
size: few; V: TRBV14; J: TRBJ1-1; D: TRBD1; CDR3: CASSLNPGGTEAFF; DNA: TGTGCCAGCAGCCTCAACCCAGGGGGCACTGAAGCTTTCTTT
size: few; V: TRBV4-3; J: TRBJ2-3; D: -; CDR3: CASSQDPTRTDTQYF; DNA: TGCGCCAGCAGCCAAGATCCGACCCGGACAGATACGCAGTATTTT
size: -; V: TRBV7-9; J: TRBJ2-3; D: TRBD2; CDR3: CASSSPGLAGGPTDTQYF; DNA: TGTGCCAGCAGCTCGCCGGGACTAGCGGGAGGCCCGACAGATACGCAGTATTTT
size: few; V: TRBV5-1; J: TRBJ2-5; D: -; CDR3: CASSLRLGGEETQYF; DNA: TGCGCCAGCAGCTTACGTCTAGGGGGTGAAGAGACCCAGTACTTC
size: -; V: TRBV10-3; J: TRBJ2-1; D: -; CDR3: CAIRFSEIYNEQFF; DNA: TGTGCCATCAGATTTTCTGAAATTTACAATGAGCAGTTCTTC
size: -; V: TRBV5-6; J: TRBJ1-2; D: -; CDR3: CASSLGTPNYGYTF; DNA: TGTGCCAGCAGCTTAGGCACCCCTAACTATGGCTACACCTTC
size: -; V: TRBV30; J: TRBJ1-4; D: -; CDR3: CAWGETTNEKLFF; DNA: TGTGCCTGGGGGGAGACAACTAATGAAAAACTGTTTTTT
size: few; V: TRBV6-5; J: TRBJ1-1; D: -; CDR3: CASSSLSLNTEAFF; DNA: TGTGCCAGCAGTTCTTTAAGTCTGAACACTGAAGCTTTCTTT
size: few; V: TRBV10-3; J: TRBJ2-3; D: -; CDR3: CAISVGTTRGDTQYF; DNA: TGTGCCATCAGTGTGGGGACCACCCGGGGAGATACGCAGTATTTT
size: -; V: TRBV7-9; J: TRBJ1-4; D: TRBD1; CDR3: CASSRGTGVKKLFF; DNA: TGTGCCAGCAGCCGTGGGACAGGGGTCAAAAAACTGTTTTTT
size: few; V: TRBV20-1; J: TRBJ1-6; D: -; CDR3: CSAREGTEGSPLHF; DNA: TGCAGTGCTAGAGAGGGGACCGAGGGTTCACCCCTCCACTTT
size: -; V: TRBV30; J: TRBJ1-2; D: -; CDR3: CAWSVGQGNGYTF; DNA: TGTGCCTGGAGTGTAGGGCAGGGTAATGGCTACACCTTC
size: few; V: TRBV20-1; J: TRBJ1-3; D: -; CDR3: CSAPPGAHRRDTIYF; DNA: TGCAGTGCCCCTCCCGGGGCGCACCGTCGAGACACCATATATTTT